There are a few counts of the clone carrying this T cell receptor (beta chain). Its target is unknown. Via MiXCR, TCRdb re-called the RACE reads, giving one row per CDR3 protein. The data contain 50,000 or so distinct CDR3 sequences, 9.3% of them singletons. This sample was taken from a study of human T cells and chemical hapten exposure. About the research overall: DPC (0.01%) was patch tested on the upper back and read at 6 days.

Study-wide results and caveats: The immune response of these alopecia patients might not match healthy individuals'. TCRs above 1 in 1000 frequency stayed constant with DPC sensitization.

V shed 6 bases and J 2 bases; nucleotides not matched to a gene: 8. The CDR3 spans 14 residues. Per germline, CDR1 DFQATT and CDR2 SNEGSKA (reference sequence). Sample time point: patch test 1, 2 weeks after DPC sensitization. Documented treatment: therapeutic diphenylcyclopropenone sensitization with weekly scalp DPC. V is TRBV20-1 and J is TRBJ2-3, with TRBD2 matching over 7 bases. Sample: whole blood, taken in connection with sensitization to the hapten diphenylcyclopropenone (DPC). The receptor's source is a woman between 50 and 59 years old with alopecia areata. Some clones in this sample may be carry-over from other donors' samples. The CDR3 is CSAEGERDTDTQYF. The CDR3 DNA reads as TGCAGTGCGGAGGGTGAGCGGGACACAGATACGCAGTATTTT.